The rows below give T cell receptor beta chains drawn from one sample of a study of CD8 T cells in Susac syndrome. One entry per CDR3 protein results from TCRdb running MiXCR on the immunoSEQ multiplex PCR reads. This sample yields over 150,000 distinct CDR3 sequences, of which approximately 94% are seen a single time; approximately 0.12% belongs to the top ten. The sequenced material came from CD4+ T cells from PBMCs. All receptors come from a human donor with Susac syndrome. Both conserved end residues are part of each CDR3. Each record gives: V gene, CDR3 length, CDR3 protein.

v_call: TRBV12-3/TRBV12-4
cdr3_length: 13
cdr3_aa: CASSSGRHNEQFF

v_call: TRBV14
cdr3_length: 17
cdr3_aa: CASSQSLDGLAKNIQYF

v_call: TRBV2
cdr3_length: 9
cdr3_aa: CASSPPQYF

v_call: TRBV24-1
cdr3_length: 13
cdr3_aa: CATSDPGQARSFF

v_call: TRBV4-2
cdr3_length: 15
cdr3_aa: CASTPGRGLDTEAFF

v_call: TRBV29-1
cdr3_length: 11
cdr3_aa: CSFAGKHEAFF

v_call: TRBV7-2
cdr3_length: 14
cdr3_aa: CASTRDRASQTQYF

v_call: TRBV2
cdr3_length: 14
cdr3_aa: CASSEFRGNQPQHF

v_call: TRBV28
cdr3_length: 17
cdr3_aa: CASSSIVTVVNPQPQHF

v_call: TRBV28
cdr3_length: 14
cdr3_aa: CASSPPPVIAEAFF

v_call: TRBV6-5
cdr3_length: 14
cdr3_aa: CASSHRDRRREQYF

v_call: TRBV5-1
cdr3_length: 14
cdr3_aa: CASSLGPGPNPLHF

v_call: TRBV19
cdr3_length: 15
cdr3_aa: CASSPSRGAQETQYF

v_call: TRBV18
cdr3_length: 16
cdr3_aa: CASSPLTSSSYNEQFF

v_call: TRBV5-1
cdr3_length: 16
cdr3_aa: CASRPWGQGIRSPLHF

v_call: TRBV20-1
cdr3_length: 11
cdr3_aa: CSAPRGETQYF

v_call: TRBV3-1
cdr3_length: 16
cdr3_aa: CASSHSSGREFNEQFF

v_call: TRBV7-2
cdr3_length: 13
cdr3_aa: CASRRGTDDGYTF

v_call: TRBV12-3/TRBV12-4
cdr3_length: 12
cdr3_aa: CASRHSLYEQYF

v_call: TRBV28
cdr3_length: 13
cdr3_aa: CASSAHDGKTQYF

v_call: TRBV15
cdr3_length: 17
cdr3_aa: CATSRVPVVGNNNEQFF

v_call: TRBV28
cdr3_length: 14
cdr3_aa: CASSLAGRRDTQYF

v_call: TRBV6-5
cdr3_length: 17
cdr3_aa: CASSYLGSQSGANVLTF

v_call: TRBV6-2/TRBV6-3
cdr3_length: 15
cdr3_aa: CASRDGTSGVNEQFF

v_call: TRBV7-8
cdr3_length: 14
cdr3_aa: CASSSPTGLETQYF

v_call: TRBV27
cdr3_length: 17
cdr3_aa: CASSFIPASSPTDTQYF

v_call: TRBV9
cdr3_length: 16
cdr3_aa: CASSVDQALNTGELFF

v_call: TRBV27
cdr3_length: 20
cdr3_aa: CASSPGAWSSPTLAYQPQHF

v_call: TRBV20-1
cdr3_length: 15
cdr3_aa: CSARDRGLENSPLHF

v_call: TRBV29-1
cdr3_length: 13
cdr3_aa: CSVEDGFSYGYTF

v_call: TRBV6-5
cdr3_length: 12
cdr3_aa: CASLGGEHGYTF

v_call: TRBV7-2
cdr3_length: 18
cdr3_aa: CASSLPGTGGFNYYGYTF

v_call: TRBV18
cdr3_length: 16
cdr3_aa: CASSPLAESSTDTQYF